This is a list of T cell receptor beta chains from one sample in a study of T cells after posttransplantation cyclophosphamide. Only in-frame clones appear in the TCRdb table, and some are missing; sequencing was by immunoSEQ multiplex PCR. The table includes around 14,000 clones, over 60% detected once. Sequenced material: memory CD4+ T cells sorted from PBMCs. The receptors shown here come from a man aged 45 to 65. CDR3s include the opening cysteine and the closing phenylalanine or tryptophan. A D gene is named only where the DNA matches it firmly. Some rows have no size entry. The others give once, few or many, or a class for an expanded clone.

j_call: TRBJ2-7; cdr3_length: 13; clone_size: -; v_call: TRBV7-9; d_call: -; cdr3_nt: TGTGCCAGCAGCCTAGGAGAAGCTTACGAGCAGTACTTC; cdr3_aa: CASSLGEAYEQYF
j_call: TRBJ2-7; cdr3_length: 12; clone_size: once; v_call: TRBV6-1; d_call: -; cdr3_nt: TGTGCCAGCAGTGACAGTTTCTACGAGCAGTACTTC; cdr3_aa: CASSDSFYEQYF
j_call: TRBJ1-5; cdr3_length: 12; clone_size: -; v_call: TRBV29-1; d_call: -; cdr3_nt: TGCAGCGTTGGGCAGGAGGGAAGGCCCCAGCATTTT; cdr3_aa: CSVGQEGRPQHF
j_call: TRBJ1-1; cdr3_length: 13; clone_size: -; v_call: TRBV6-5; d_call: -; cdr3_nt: TGTGCCAGCTGGAAGACAGCGAACACTGAAGCTTTCTTT; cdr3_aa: CASWKTANTEAFF
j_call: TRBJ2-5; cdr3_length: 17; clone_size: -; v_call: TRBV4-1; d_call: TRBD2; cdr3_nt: TGCGCCAGCAGCCAAGATTGGGGCTTCGCGGGGGAAGAGACCCAGTACTTC; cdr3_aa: CASSQDWGFAGEETQYF
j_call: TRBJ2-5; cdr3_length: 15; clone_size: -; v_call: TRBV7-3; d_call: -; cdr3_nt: TGTGCCAGCAGCCCCGGACAGTCTCCGTCTGAGACCCAGTACTTC; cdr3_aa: CASSPGQSPSETQYF
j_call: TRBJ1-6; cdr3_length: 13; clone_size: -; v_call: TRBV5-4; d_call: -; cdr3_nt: TGTGCCAGCAGCTTGGGTGCAGATTCACCCCTCCACTTT; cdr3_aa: CASSLGADSPLHF
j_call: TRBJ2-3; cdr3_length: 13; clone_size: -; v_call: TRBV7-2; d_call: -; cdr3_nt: TGTGCCAGCACCCCCTACGTTCCAAATACGCAGTATTTT; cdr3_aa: CASTPYVPNTQYF
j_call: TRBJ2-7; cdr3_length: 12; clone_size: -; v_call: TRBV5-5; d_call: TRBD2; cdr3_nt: TGTGCCAGCAGCTGGGGGGGCTACGAGCAGTACTTC; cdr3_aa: CASSWGGYEQYF
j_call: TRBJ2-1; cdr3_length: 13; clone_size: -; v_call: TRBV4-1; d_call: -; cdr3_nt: TGCGCCAGCAGCCAAGATCGAGCGGACAGGCAGTTCTTC; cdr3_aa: CASSQDRADRQFF
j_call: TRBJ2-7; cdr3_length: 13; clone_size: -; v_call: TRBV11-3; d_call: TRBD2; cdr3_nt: TGTGCCAGCGGACTAGCGGTATCCTACGAGCAGTACTTC; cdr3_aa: CASGLAVSYEQYF
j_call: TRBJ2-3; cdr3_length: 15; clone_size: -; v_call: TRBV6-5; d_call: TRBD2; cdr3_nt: TGTGCCAGCAGGAGGACTAGCCGCCAATCAGATACGCAGTATTTT; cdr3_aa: CASRRTSRQSDTQYF
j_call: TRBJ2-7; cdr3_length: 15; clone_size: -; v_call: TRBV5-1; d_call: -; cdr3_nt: TGCGCCAGCAGCTTGTGGGGAACGGGGACCTACGAGCAGTACTTC; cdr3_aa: CASSLWGTGTYEQYF
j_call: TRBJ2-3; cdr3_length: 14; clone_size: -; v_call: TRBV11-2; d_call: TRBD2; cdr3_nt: TGTGCCAGCAGCTTAGAGGGACTAACAGATACGCAGTATTTT; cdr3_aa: CASSLEGLTDTQYF
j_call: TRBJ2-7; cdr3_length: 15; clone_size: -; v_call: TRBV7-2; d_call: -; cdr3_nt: TGTGCCAGCAGCTTGGCGGGACTCCGTGGGTACGAGCAGTACTTC; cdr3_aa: CASSLAGLRGYEQYF
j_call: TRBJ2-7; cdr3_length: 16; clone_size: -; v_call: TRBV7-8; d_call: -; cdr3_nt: TGTGCCAGCAGCCCCCGTGCAGGGGCCGCCTTATGGGAGCAGTACTTC; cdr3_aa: CASSPRAGAALWEQYF
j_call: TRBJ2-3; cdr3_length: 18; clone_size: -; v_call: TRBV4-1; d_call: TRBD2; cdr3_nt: TGCGCCAGCAGCCCCGGACTAGCGGGGGGGCGGGGCACAGATACGCAGTATTTT; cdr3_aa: CASSPGLAGGRGTDTQYF
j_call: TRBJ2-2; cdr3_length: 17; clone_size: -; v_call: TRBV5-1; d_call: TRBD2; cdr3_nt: TGCGCCAGCAGCTTACGGAGCGGGAGGGCCGATACCGGGGAGCTGTTTTTT; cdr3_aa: CASSLRSGRADTGELFF
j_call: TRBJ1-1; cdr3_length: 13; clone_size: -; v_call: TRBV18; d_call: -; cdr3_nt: TGTGCCAGCTCACCTTATATGAACACTGAAGCTTTCTTT; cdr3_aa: CASSPYMNTEAFF
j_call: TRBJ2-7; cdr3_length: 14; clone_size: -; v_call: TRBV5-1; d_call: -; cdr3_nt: TGCGCCAGCAGCTCTTTCAGGGTGTCTGACGAGCAGTACTTC; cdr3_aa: CASSSFRVSDEQYF
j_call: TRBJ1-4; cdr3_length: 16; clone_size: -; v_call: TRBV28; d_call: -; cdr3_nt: TGTGCCAGCAGGCTCCCCCTCGGGCTGGGAGGGGAAAAACTGTTTTTT; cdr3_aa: CASRLPLGLGGEKLFF
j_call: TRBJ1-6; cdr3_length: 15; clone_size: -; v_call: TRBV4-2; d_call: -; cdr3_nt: TGTGCCAGCAGCCAAGATGGGTTCGGGGATTCACCCCTCCACTTT; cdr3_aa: CASSQDGFGDSPLHF
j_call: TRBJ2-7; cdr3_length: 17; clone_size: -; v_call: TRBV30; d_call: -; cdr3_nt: TGTGCCTGGAGTGTACTAGGACGGACGGGCCGTTCCTACGAGCAGTACTTC; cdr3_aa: CAWSVLGRTGRSYEQYF
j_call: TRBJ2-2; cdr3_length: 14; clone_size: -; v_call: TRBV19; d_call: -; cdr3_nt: TGTGCCACCGCTATAGTTCCGGACACCGGGGAGCTGTTTTTT; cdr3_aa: CATAIVPDTGELFF
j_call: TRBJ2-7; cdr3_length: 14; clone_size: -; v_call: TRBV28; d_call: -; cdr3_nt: TGTGCCAGCAACGGAGTGGAAGGCTCCTACGAGCAGTACTTC; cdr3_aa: CASNGVEGSYEQYF
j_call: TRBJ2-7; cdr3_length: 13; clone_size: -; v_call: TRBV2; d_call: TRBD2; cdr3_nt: TGTGCCAGCAGCGGACTAGCGGGAGACGAGCAGTACTTC; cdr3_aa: CASSGLAGDEQYF
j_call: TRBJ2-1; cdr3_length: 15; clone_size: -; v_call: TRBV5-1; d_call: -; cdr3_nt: TGCGCCAGCACCCAAGGGGGTCTCTCGTACAATGAGCAGTTCTTC; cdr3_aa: CASTQGGLSYNEQFF
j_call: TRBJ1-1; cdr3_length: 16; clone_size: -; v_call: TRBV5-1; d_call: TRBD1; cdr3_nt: TGCGCCAGCAGTCACAGGGGGCTCCACACGGACACTGAAGCTTTCTTT; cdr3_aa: CASSHRGLHTDTEAFF